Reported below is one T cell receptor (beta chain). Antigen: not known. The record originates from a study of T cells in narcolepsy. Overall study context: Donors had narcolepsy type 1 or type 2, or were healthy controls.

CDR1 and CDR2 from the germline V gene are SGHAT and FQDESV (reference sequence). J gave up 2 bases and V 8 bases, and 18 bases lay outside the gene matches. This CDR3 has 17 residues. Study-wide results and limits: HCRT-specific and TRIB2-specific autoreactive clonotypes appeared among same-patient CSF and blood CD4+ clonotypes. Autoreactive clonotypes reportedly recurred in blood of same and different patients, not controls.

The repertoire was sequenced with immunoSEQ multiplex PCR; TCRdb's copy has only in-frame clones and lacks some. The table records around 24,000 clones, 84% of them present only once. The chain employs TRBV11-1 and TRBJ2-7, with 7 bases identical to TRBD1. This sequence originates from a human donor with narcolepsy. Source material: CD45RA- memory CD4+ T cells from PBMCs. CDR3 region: CASAHTRNRGAPYEQYF. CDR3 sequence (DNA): TGTGCCAGCGCACACACGCGAAACAGGGGCGCCCCCTACGAGCAGTACTTC. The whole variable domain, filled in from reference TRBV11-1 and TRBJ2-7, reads EAEVAQSPRYKITEKSQAVAFWCDPISGHATLYWYRQILGQGPELLVQFQDESVVDDSQLPKDRFSAERLKGVDSTLKIQPAELGDSAMYLCASAHTRNRGAPYEQYFGPGTRLTVT.